Shown below are 28 T cell receptor beta chains from a single sample sequenced in a study of blood T cell repertoires in COVID-19. Assay used: immunoSEQ multiplex PCR; TCRdb lists only in-frame clones, some missing. The table includes some 150,000 clones, 70% to 90% detected once. The sample consisted of peripheral blood. The source of these receptors is a man aged 50-59 years with acute or convalescent COVID-19.

The CDR3 is CAGSQAGGGNEQFF. In DNA form, the CDR3 reads TGTGCCGGCTCCCAAGCGGGAGGGGGCAATGAGCAGTTCTTC. The chain joins TRBV2 to TRBJ2-1; 10 positions match TRBD2. This CDR3 has 14 residues. Germline V gene data show CDR1 as SNHLY and CDR2 as FYNNEI. J was trimmed by 6 bases and V by 11 bases; bases with no gene match: 10.

CDR3 sequence reads: CASSKSGRRGETQYF. The DNA of the CDR3 is TGTGCCAGCTCCAAAAGCGGGAGGAGGGGAGAGACCCAGTACTTC. This chain uses TRBV18 with TRBJ2-5, with 9 bases lining up with TRBD2. Per the germline V gene, CDR1 is KGHSH and CDR2 is LQKENI. This CDR3 spans 15 amino acids. The J segment lost 4 bases and the V segment lost 6 bases, leaving 9 bases of the junction unmatched.

For this clone: The same CDR3 is also encoded by other DNA sequences in this sample. V is TRBV7-3 and J is TRBJ2-1; 9 bases are a match to TRBD2. V was clipped by 1 base and J by 0 bases; unmatched bases: 16. This CDR3 is 21 amino acids long. CDR1 and CDR2 from the germline V gene are SGHTA and FQGTGA. The DNA for the CDR3 is TGTGCCAGCAGCTTAATGGGAGCTAGCGGGAATTACCTCAGCTCCTACAATGAGCAGTTCTTC. Its protein is CASSLMGASGNYLSSYNEQFF.

The gene calls are TRBV30 and TRBJ1-2; D possibly corresponds to TRBD1 (5 bases). The CDR3 length is 12 residues. CDR1 and CDR2 from the germline V gene are GTSNPN and SVGIG (reference sequence). Trimming cost V 4 bases and J 4 bases, with 10 bases left between them. Written as DNA, the CDR3 is TGTGCCTGGATGAGCGGGGGCTATGGCTACACCTTC. Translation gives CAWMSGGYGYTF.

The rearrangement links TRBV7-8 to TRBJ2-3; 7 positions match TRBD2. This CDR3 is 13 amino acids long. Trimming at V came to 4 bases and at J to 4 bases, leaving 2 bases not matched to a gene. Germline V lookup: CDR1 SGHVS, CDR2 FQNEAQ. CDR3 DNA: TGTGCCAGCAGCTACCGGGGGGCAGATACGCAGTATTTT. It specifies CASSYRGADTQYF.

J is TRBJ2-1 and V is TRBV5-6; 8 positions match TRBD1. Germline V gene data show CDR1 as SGHDT and CDR2 as YYEEEE. This CDR3 comprises 15 residues. J lost 2 bases, V lost 5 bases, and 6 bases had no gene match. The CDR3 sequence: CASRYRQGTYNEQFF. In nucleotides, the CDR3 is TGTGCCAGCAGGTACCGACAGGGGACCTACAATGAGCAGTTCTTC.

The chain carries TRBV19 and TRBJ1-3, with 9 bases matching TRBD1. CDR1 is LNHDA, CDR2 SQIVND, per germline (reference sequence). The CDR3 is made up of 14 amino acids. The CDR3 sequence: CGSGTGSSGNTIYF. Written as DNA, the CDR3 is TGTGGTTCCGGGACAGGGAGCTCTGGAAACACCATATATTTT.

V and J are TRBV21-1 and TRBJ2-2; TRBD2 is taken as the D call from the table, unchecked against the DNA. TRBV21-1 is termed a pseudogene. The CDR3 contains 13 residues. CDR3 bases: TGTGCCAGCATCTCGCGGGAGGGCGGGGAGCTGTTTTTT. The encoded protein is CASISREGGELFF.

This clone was observed a handful of times. The genes are TRBV2 and TRBJ1-1, with D possibly being TRBD1 (5 bases). CDR1 is SNHLY and CDR2 is FYNNEI in the germline V gene. The ends were cut back, 7 bases at V and 4 bases at J, with 13 bases in the middle. The CDR3 loop spans 13 amino acids. The CDR3 reads CASNPGGSTEAFF. In DNA, the CDR3 is TGTGCCAGCAACCCGGGGGGGTCCACTGAAGCTTTCTTT.

The chain joins TRBV6-5 to TRBJ2-2; TRBD2 matches at 10 bases. Germline CDR1 MNHEY, CDR2 SVGAGI. V lost 0 bases to trimming and J lost 9 bases; unmatched junction nucleotides: 4. CDR3 length: 15 residues. The DNA for the CDR3 is TGTGCCAGCAGTTACTCCACTAGCGGGGCCAGGGAGCTGTTTTTT. This sequence encodes CASSYSTSGARELFF.

The genes are TRBV12-3 or TRBV12-4 and TRBJ1-5; 8 nucleotides match TRBD1. V gave up 6 bases and J gave up 5 bases; unmatched junction bases: 3. The CDR3 runs to 13 residues. The CDR3 DNA reads TGTGCCAGCAGGACAGGGGTGGATCAGCCCCAGCATTTT. Translating gives CASRTGVDQPQHF.

The chain is built from TRBV28 and TRBJ1-3; TRBD1 aligns across 8 bases. After removal of 3 bases from V and 2 bases from J, the junction contained 6 bases not matched to a gene. Per germline, CDR1 MDHEN and CDR2 SYDVKM. The CDR3 covers 16 residues. CDR3 protein: CASSFLDRGAGNTIYF. As DNA, the CDR3 is TGTGCCAGCAGTTTCCTCGACAGGGGAGCTGGAAACACCATATATTTT.

V usage is TRBV19 and J usage is TRBJ1-2, with a tentative D call TRBD1 (5 bases). Trimming cost V 6 bases and J 6 bases, with 23 bases left between them. The germline V gene has CDR1 LNHDA and CDR2 SQIVND (reference sequence). The CDR3 is 16 residues long. The CDR3 sequence is CASRQIYLGQAHGYTF. CDR3 bases: TGTGCCAGTAGACAAATTTACCTCGGACAAGCCCATGGCTACACCTTC.

V gene TRBV2 combines with J gene TRBJ1-5, with TRBD1 matching over 8 bases. Germline CDR1 and CDR2: SNHLY and FYNNEI. The V and J ends lost 4 bases and 5 bases, in that order; junction bases with no gene match: 4. CDR3 size: 14 residues. Written as DNA, the CDR3 is TGTGCCAGCAGTGCGGACAGGGATTATCAGCCCCAGCATTTT. It translates to CASSADRDYQPQHF.

The chain employs TRBV4-1 and TRBJ2-7; 7 bases map to TRBD1. This CDR3 is 14 amino acids long. J was trimmed by 4 bases and V by 4 bases; bases with no gene match: 7. The germline CDR1 and CDR2 sequences are MGHRA and YSYEKL. The CDR3 reads CASSPRDSQYEQYF. CDR3 sequence (DNA): TGCGCCAGCAGCCCCCGGGACAGCCAATACGAGCAGTACTTC.

Here the CDR3 reads CASSLTGLANTEAFF. CDR3 DNA sequence: TGTGCCAGCAGCTTGACCGGCCTAGCGAACACTGAAGCTTTCTTT. The chain is built from TRBV5-5 and TRBJ1-1; D gene unclear. The V end was cut by 1 base, the J end by 1 base, with 11 bases between. Germline V gene lookup returns CDR1 SGHKS and CDR2 YYEKEE (reference sequence). The length of the CDR3 is 15 residues. Combining the CDR3 with reference TRBV5-5 and TRBJ1-1 gives the whole variable domain DAGVTQSPTHLIKTRGQQVTLRCSPISGHKSVSWYQQVLGQGPQFIFQYYEKEERGRGNFPDRFSARQFPNYSSELNVNALLLGDSALYLCASSLTGLANTEAFFGQGTRLTVV.

In this sample, this clone turned up once. The rearrangement uses TRBV6-6 and TRBJ2-5, with D maybe TRBD1 (5 bases). There are 13 residues in the CDR3. The V end lost 7 bases, the J end lost 2 bases, and 11 bases lay between the germline ends. Germline lookup yields CDR1 MNHNY and CDR2 SVGAGI (reference sequence). The CDR3: CASILSGQETQYF. For the CDR3, the DNA is TGTGCCAGCATCCTTTCAGGGCAAGAGACCCAGTACTTC.

V is TRBV10-3 and J is TRBJ1-1, with D possibly being TRBD1 (5 bases). Germline-derived CDR1 and CDR2 are ENHRY and SYGVKD. The V end was cut by 1 base, the J end by 7 bases, with 28 bases between. CDR3 length: 19 residues. The CDR3: CAISEFGGGVLAGRDEAFF. CDR3 bases: TGTGCCATCAGTGAGTTCGGGGGAGGGGTTTTGGCAGGGCGGGATGAAGCTTTCTTT.

The chain is built from TRBV9 and TRBJ1-1; TRBD1 might be the D (5 bases). Looked up from germline, CDR1 is SGDLS and CDR2 is YYNGEE. CDR3 size: 13 residues. Trimming removed 4 bases from V and 7 bases from J, with 14 bases in between. The CDR3 protein is CASSQTPGVEAFF. CDR3 nucleotide sequence: TGTGCCAGCAGCCAGACCCCGGGGGTTGAAGCTTTCTTT.

This clone was observed a handful of times. The chain is built from TRBV7-3 and TRBJ2-1; tentative D call: TRBD2 (6 bases). The CDR3 sequence is 15 residues long. V dropped 1 base and J dropped 1 base, with 8 bases sitting between them. The germline V gene has CDR1 SGHTA and CDR2 FQGTGA. CDR3 nucleotide sequence: TGTGCCAGCAGCTTAATGGGGGGTTCCTACAATGAGCAGTTCTTC. Protein: CASSLMGGSYNEQFF.

The chain combines TRBV9 with TRBJ2-3; D not certain. Between the trimmed V and J ends, which lost 0 bases and 3 bases, there was a span of 2 bases. Germline loops: CDR1 SGDLS, CDR2 YYNGEE. The CDR3 spans 12 residues. The DNA for the CDR3 is TGTGCCAGCAGCGTAGCAACAGATACGCAGTATTTT. Amino acids: CASSVATDTQYF.

The V call is TRBV12-3 or TRBV12-4, the J call TRBJ1-1; TRBD1 might be the D (5 bases). V was cut by 3 bases and J by 7 bases, with 12 bases left in between. The CDR3 runs 13 residues. In DNA, the CDR3 is TGTGCCAGCAGTTTTGGCCAGGGAAATGAAGCTTTCTTT. This encodes CASSFGQGNEAFF.

This chain connects TRBV10-3 to TRBJ1-1; D is unclear. The length of the CDR3 is 14 residues. Germline CDR1 is ENHRY and CDR2 is SYGVKD. The V end was cut by 2 bases, the J end by 5 bases, with 12 bases between. Here the CDR3 reads CAISEASLRTEAFF. DNA of the CDR3: TGTGCCATCAGTGAGGCCAGTCTGAGGACTGAAGCTTTCTTT.

This chain links TRBV7-2 with TRBJ2-2; tentative D call: TRBD1 (6 bases). The length of the CDR3 is 15 residues. The V end was cut by 5 bases, the J end by 1 base, with 11 bases between. Germline CDR1 and CDR2: SGHTA and FQGNSA. The CDR3: CASSKQGQNTGELFF. The DNA of the CDR3 is TGTGCCAGCAGCAAGCAGGGACAGAACACCGGGGAGCTGTTTTTT.

V usage is TRBV27 and J usage is TRBJ1-6; 7 bases map to TRBD1. Germline CDR1 reads MNHEY; CDR2 reads SMNVEV (reference sequence). The CDR3 runs 14 residues. V shed 8 bases, J shed 6 bases, and the junction held 7 bases outside the gene matches. In DNA form, the CDR3 reads TGTGCCAGCGCCCAGGGGGTTTTTAATTCACCCCTCCACTTT. This codes for CASAQGVFNSPLHF.

In its sample, this clone was seen once. The chain is built from TRBV14 and TRBJ2-1, with 8 bases aligning to TRBD2. V dropped 6 bases and J dropped 5; count of bases not matched to a gene: 6. CDR3 length: 14 amino acids. Germline-derived CDR1 and CDR2 are SGHDN and FVKESK. CDR3 bases: TGTGCCAGCAGGGGGCTAGCGGGCGACAATGAGCAGTTCTTC. Amino acid sequence: CASRGLAGDNEQFF.

The rearrangement links TRBV29-1 to TRBJ2-6, with D unresolved. CDR3 length equals 12 residues. CDR1 and CDR2 (germline): SQVTM, ANQGSEA. Trimming removed 5 bases from V and 3 bases from J, with 5 bases in between. The CDR3 sequence: CSVIIGANVLTF. The CDR3 DNA follows: TGCAGCGTTATAATTGGGGCCAACGTCCTGACTTTC.

V gene TRBV27 combines with J gene TRBJ2-7, with 8 bases matching TRBD2. The germline CDR1 and CDR2 sequences are MNHEY and SMNVEV (reference sequence). This CDR3 contains 15 residues. V gave up 5 bases and J gave up 2 bases; unmatched junction bases: 8. CDR3 region: CASSPPGGAPYEQYF. In nucleotides, the CDR3 is TGTGCCAGCAGTCCCCCCGGGGGGGCCCCCTACGAGCAGTACTTC.